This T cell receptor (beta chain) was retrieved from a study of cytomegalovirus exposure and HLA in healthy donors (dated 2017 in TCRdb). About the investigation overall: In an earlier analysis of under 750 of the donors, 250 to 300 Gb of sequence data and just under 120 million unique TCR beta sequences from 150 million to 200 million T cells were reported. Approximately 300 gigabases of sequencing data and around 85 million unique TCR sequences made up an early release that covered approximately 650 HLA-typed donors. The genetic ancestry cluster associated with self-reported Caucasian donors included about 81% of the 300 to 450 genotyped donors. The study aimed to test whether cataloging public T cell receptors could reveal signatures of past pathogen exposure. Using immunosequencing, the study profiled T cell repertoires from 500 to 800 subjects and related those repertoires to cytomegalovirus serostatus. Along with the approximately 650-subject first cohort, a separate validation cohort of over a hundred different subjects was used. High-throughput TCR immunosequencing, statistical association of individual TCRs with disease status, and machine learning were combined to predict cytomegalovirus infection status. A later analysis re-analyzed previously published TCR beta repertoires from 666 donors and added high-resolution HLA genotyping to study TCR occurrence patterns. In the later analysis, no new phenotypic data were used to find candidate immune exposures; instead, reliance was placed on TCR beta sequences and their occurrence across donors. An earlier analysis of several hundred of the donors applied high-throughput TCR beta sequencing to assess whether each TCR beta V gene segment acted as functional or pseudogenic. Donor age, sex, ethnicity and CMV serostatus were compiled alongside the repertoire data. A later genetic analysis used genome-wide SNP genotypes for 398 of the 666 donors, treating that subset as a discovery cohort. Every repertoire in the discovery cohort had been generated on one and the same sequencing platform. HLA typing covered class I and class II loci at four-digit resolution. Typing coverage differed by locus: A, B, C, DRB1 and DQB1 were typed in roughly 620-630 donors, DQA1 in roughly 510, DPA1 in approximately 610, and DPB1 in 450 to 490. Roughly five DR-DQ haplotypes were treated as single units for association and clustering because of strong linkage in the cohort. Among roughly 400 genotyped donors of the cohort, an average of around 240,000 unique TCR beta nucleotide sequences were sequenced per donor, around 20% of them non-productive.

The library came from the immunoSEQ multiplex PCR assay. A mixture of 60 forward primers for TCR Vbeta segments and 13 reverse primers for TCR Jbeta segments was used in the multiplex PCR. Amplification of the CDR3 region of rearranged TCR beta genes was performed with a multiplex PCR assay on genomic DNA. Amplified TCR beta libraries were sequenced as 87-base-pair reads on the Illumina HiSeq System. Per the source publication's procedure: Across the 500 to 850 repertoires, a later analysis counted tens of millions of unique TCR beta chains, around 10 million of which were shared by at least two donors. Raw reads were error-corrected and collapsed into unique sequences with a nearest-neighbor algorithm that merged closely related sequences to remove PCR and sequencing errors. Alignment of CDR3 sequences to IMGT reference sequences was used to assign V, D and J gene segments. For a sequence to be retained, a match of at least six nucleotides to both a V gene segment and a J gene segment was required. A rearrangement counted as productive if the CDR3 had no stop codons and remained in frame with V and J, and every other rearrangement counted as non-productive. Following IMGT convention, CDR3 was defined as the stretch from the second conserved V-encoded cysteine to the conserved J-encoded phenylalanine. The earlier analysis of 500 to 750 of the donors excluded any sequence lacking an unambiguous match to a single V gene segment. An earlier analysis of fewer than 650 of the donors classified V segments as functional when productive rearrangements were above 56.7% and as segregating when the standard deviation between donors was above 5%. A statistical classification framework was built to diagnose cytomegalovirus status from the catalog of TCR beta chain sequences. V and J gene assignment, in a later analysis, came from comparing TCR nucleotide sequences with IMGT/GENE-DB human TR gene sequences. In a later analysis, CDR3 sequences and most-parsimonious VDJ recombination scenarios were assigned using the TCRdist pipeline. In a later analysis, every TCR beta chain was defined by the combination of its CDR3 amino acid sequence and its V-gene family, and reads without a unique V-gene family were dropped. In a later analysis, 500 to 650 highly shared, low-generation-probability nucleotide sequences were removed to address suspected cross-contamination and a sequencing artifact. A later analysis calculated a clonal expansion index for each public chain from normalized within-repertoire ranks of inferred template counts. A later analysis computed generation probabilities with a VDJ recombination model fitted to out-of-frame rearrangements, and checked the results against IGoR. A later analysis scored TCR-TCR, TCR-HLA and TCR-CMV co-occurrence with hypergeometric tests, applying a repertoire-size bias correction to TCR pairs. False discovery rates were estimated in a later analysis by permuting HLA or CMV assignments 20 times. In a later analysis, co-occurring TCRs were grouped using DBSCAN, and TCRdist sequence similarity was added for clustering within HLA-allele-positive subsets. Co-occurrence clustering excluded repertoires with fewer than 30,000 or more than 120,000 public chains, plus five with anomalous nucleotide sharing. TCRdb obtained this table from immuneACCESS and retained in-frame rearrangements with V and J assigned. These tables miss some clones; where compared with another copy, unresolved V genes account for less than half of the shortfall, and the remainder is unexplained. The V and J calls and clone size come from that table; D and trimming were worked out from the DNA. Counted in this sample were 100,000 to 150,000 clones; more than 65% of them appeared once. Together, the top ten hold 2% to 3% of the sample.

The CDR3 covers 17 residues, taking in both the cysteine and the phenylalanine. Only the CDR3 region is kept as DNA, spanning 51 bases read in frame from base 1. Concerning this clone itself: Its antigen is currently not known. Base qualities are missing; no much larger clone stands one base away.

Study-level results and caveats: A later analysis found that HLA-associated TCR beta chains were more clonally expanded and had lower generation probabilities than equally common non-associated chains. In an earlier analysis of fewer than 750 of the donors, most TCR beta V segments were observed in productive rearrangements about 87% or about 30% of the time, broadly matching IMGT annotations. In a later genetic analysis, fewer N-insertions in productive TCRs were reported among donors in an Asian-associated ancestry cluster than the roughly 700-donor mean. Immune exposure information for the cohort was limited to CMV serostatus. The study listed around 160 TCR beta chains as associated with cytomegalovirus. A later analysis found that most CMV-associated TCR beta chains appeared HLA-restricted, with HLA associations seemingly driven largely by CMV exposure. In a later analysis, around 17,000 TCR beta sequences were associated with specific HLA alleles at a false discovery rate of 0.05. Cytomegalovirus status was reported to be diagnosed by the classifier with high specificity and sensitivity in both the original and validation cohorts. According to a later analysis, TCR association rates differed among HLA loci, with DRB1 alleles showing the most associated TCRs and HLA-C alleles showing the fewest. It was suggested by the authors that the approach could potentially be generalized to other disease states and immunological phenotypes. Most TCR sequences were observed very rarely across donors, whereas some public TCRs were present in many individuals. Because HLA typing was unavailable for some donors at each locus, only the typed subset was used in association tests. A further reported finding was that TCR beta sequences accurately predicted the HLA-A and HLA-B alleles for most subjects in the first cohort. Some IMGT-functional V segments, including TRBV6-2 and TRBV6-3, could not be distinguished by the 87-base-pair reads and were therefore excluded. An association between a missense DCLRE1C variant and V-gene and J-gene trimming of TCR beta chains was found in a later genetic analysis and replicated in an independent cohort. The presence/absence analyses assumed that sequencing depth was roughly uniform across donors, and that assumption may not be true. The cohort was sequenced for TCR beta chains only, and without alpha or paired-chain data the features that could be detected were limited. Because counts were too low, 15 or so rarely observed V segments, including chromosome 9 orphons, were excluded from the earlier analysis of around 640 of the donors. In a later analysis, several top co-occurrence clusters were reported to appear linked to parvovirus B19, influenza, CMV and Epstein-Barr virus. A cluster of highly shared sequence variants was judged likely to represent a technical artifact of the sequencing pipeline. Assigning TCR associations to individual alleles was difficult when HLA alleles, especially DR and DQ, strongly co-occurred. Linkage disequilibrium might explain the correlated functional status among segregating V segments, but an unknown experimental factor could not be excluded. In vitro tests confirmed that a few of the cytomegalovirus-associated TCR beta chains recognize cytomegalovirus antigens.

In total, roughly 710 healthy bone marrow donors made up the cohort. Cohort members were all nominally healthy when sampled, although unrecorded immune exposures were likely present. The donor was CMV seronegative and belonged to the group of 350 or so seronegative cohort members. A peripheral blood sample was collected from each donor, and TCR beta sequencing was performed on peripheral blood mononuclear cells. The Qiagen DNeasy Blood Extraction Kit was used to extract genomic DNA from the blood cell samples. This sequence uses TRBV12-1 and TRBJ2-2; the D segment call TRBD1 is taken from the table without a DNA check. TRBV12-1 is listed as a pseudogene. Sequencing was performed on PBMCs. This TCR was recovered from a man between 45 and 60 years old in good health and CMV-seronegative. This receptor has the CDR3 CASSSLYRGENTGELFF. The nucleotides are TGTGCCAGCAGCTCCCTTTACAGGGGGGAGAACACCGGGGAGCTGTTTTTT.